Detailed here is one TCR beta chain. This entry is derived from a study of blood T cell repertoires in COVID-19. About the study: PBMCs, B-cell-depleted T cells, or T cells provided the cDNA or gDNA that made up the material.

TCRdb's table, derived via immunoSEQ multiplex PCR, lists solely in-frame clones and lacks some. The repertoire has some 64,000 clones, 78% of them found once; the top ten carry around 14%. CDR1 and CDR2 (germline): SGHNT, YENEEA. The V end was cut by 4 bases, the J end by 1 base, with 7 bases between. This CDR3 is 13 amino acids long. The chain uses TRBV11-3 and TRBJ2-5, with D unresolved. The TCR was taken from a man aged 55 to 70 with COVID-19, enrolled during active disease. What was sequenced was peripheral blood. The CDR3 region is CASSSGIQETQYF. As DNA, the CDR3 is TGTGCCAGCAGCTCAGGTATCCAAGAGACCCAGTACTTC.